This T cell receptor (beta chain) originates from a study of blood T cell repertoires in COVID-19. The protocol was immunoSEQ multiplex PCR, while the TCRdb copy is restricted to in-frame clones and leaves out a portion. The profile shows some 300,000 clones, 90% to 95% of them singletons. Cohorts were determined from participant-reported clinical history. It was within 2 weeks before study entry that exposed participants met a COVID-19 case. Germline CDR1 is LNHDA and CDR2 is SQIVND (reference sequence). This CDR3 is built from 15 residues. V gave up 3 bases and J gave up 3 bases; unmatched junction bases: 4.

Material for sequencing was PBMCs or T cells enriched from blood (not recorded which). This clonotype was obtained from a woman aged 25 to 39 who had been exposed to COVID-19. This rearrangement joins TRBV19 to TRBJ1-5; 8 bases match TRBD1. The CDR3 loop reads CASSMRTGTNQPQHF. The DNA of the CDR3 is TGTGCCAGTAGTATGAGGACAGGGACCAATCAGCCCCAGCATTTT.